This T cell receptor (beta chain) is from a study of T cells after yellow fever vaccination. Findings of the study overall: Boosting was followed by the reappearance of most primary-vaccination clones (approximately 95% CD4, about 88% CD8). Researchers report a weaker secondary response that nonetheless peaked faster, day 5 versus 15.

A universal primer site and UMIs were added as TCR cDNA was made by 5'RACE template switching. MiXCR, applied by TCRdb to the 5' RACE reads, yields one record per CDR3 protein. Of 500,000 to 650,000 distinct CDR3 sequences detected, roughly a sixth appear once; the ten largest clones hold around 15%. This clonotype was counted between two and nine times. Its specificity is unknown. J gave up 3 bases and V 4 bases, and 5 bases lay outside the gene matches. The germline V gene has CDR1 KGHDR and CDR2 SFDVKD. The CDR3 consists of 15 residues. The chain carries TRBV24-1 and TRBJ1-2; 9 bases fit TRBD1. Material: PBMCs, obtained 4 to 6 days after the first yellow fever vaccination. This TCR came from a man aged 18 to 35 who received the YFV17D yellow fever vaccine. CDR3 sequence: CATSDTGGSDYGYTF. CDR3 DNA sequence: TGTGCCACCAGTGACACAGGGGGCAGTGACTATGGCTACACCTTC.